The 20 T cell receptor beta chains given below trace back to one sample, sequenced in a study of blood T cell repertoires in COVID-19 (dated by TCRdb to the early 2020s). Library preparation employed the immunoSEQ multiplex PCR assay. This immuneACCESS table, as held by TCRdb, lists in-frame sequences with V and J called but not all clones. Of the missing ones, under half trace to an unresolved V gene in checked studies; the others have no known cause. Present in this sample are about 240,000 clones, around 86% of which were seen just once. The ten largest clones take up more than 6.5% of the sample. Sequencing input: peripheral blood. All receptors derive from a woman in her seventies with active or convalescent COVID-19.

The rearrangement links TRBV3-1 (or the pseudogene TRBV3-2) to TRBJ1-6; D might be TRBD1 (6 bases). Germline V gene sequence: CDR1 LGHDT, CDR2 YNNKEL (reference sequence). This CDR3 comprises 12 residues. Between the trimmed V and J ends, which lost 4 bases and 9 bases, there was a span of 7 bases. The chain's CDR3 is CASSLQGSPLHF. The DNA of the CDR3 is TGTGCCAGCAGCCTACAGGGTTCACCCCTCCACTTT.

The chain joins TRBV3-1 (or the pseudogene TRBV3-2) to TRBJ2-3; tentative D call: TRBD2 (6 bases). The CDR3 runs 13 residues. Germline V gene lookup returns CDR1 LGHDT and CDR2 YNNKEL (reference sequence). CDR3 coding DNA: TGTTCCCCCCCCGGGGGAAGGTCAGATACGCAGTATTTT. This gives the protein CSPPGGRSDTQYF.

The rearrangement links TRBV7-3 to TRBJ2-1, with D possibly matching TRBD1 (6 bases). The CDR3 runs 15 residues. The germline CDR1 and CDR2 sequences are SGHTA and FQGTGA. V was trimmed by 0 bases and J by 5 bases, leaving 11 bases between them. The CDR3 protein is CASSLTEAGDNEQFF. As DNA, the CDR3 is TGTGCCAGCAGCTTAACGGAGGCAGGGGACAATGAGCAGTTCTTC.

The rearrangement links TRBV5-1 to TRBJ2-1; tentatively, D is TRBD1 (6 bases). The V gene lost 6 bases and the J gene lost 7 bases, with 14 bases spanning the gap. The CDR3 runs 13 residues. Germline CDR1 and CDR2: SGHRS and YFSETQ. The CDR3 reads CASTLPQGNEQFF. In DNA form, the CDR3 reads TGCGCCAGCACTCTACCACAGGGAAATGAGCAGTTCTTC.

The chain employs TRBV7-6 and TRBJ2-2, with D perhaps TRBD2 (6 bases). Germline V lookup: CDR1 SGHVS, CDR2 FNYEAQ. V was clipped by 10 bases and J by 0 bases, with 15 bases between them. CDR3 length: 15 residues. The CDR3 DNA reads TGTGCCATCGGGGGTGGTAACGCGAACACCGGGGAGCTGTTTTTT. The encoded protein is CAIGGGNANTGELFF.

The rearrangement links TRBV7-2 to TRBJ1-4; D not resolved. Trimming removed 2 bases from V and 7 bases from J, with 8 bases in between. This CDR3 contains 13 residues. CDR1 is SGHTA and CDR2 is FQGNSA in the germline V gene. CDR3 nucleotide sequence: TGTGCCAGCAGCTTAAGCGGTCGTGAAAAACTGTTTTTT. Its protein is CASSLSGREKLFF.

This sequence joins TRBV9 and TRBJ2-5, with TRBD2 matching over 10 bases. V was pared by 0 bases and J by 13 bases, with 12 bases of the junction left unmatched. Germline V CDR1 and CDR2: SGDLS, YYNGEE. The CDR3 is made up of 15 amino acids. The CDR3 reads CASSVAGLAGAPRYF. CDR3 bases: TGTGCCAGCAGCGTAGCCGGGCTAGCGGGGGCCCCCCGGTACTTC.

The V gene is TRBV11-2, the J gene TRBJ1-3; TRBD1 aligns across 10 bases. The junction had 8 bases not matched to a gene; V was cut back by 6 bases and J by 0 bases. The germline gives CDR1 SGHAT, CDR2 FQNNGV. The CDR3 is 17 amino acids. This chain's CDR3 is CASSPGTGAISGNTIYF. As DNA, the CDR3 is TGTGCCAGCAGTCCAGGGACAGGGGCCATCTCTGGAAACACCATATATTTT.

The CDR3 region is CASSYGTGGYNEQFF. The DNA of the CDR3 is TGTGCCAGCAGTTACGGGACGGGGGGGTACAATGAGCAGTTCTTC. The J gene is TRBJ2-1, the V gene TRBV6-5; 8 positions match TRBD2. CDR3 length equals 15 residues. The V gene end was trimmed by 2 bases and the J gene end by 4 bases; junction bases not matched to a gene: 4. From germline, CDR1 is MNHEY and CDR2 SVGAGI.

This clone is categorized as medium-sized. The chain employs TRBV19 and TRBJ2-2; D remains unclear. Germline V gives CDR1 LNHDA, CDR2 SQIVND (reference sequence). CDR3 length equals 16 residues. V shed 3 bases and J shed 0 bases, with 11 bases lying between them. The DNA for the CDR3 is TGTGCCAGTAGTATCTTGGGCTCCGCGAACACCGGGGAGCTGTTTTTT. Residues: CASSILGSANTGELFF.

This chain connects TRBV9 to TRBJ2-1; D possibly corresponds to TRBD2 (6 bases). The CDR3 spans 13 residues. The germline V and J ends were trimmed by 0 bases and 7 bases, with 8 bases remaining between them. CDR1 and CDR2 (germline): SGDLS, YYNGEE. CDR3 amino acids: CASSVVSGNEQFF. The CDR3 DNA reads as TGTGCCAGCAGCGTAGTTAGCGGAAATGAGCAGTTCTTC. The full variable domain, completed using reference TRBV9 and TRBJ2-1, is DSGVTQTPKHLITATGQRVTLRCSPRSGDLSVYWYQQSLDQGLQFLIQYYNGEERAKGNILERFSAQQFPDLHSELNLSSLELGDSALYFCASSVVSGNEQFFGPGTRLTVL.

CDR3 DNA sequence: TGTGCCAGCTCACCAAATAGGAACACTGAAGCTTTCTTT. Translated: CASSPNRNTEAFF. V is TRBV18 and J is TRBJ1-1; D is uncertain. CDR1 is KGHSH, CDR2 LQKENI, per germline. The CDR3 is 13 residues long. Trimming pared 2 bases from V and 1 base from J, leaving 5 bases between.

J is TRBJ2-5 and V is TRBV5-5; the D gene is possibly TRBD2 (6 bases). Germline CDR1 SGHKS, CDR2 YYEKEE (reference sequence). With 2 bases removed from V and 4 bases from J, the gap between germline ends came to 9 bases. The CDR3 has 13 residues. This CDR3 reads CASSLYGGETQYF. As DNA, the CDR3 is TGTGCCAGCAGCTTATACGGGGGAGAGACCCAGTACTTC.

J is TRBJ1-2 and V is TRBV4-2, with a possible D match to TRBD1 (5 bases). Germline lookup yields CDR1 LGHNA and CDR2 YNFKEQ. There are 14 residues in the CDR3. Between the trimmed V and J ends, which lost 2 bases and 3 bases, there was a span of 10 bases. Here the CDR3 reads CASSQQGGDYGYTF. CDR3 bases: TGTGCCAGCAGCCAACAGGGAGGCGACTATGGCTACACCTTC.

V usage is TRBV18 and J usage is TRBJ1-2; 8 bases are shared with TRBD1. In germline, CDR1 is KGHSH, CDR2 LQKENI. The CDR3 has 16 amino acids. V gave up 3 bases and J gave up 4 bases; unmatched junction bases: 10. The CDR3 region has the DNA TGTGCCAGCTCACCGTTCCAACAGGGGGACAGCTATGGCTACACCTTC. This encodes CASSPFQQGDSYGYTF.

The chain carries TRBV2 and TRBJ1-2; maybe TRBD1 (6 bases). Germline CDR1 and CDR2: SNHLY and FYNNEI. This CDR3 has 13 residues. The V end lost 5 bases, the J end lost 4 bases, and 11 bases lay between the germline ends. The CDR3 sequence is CASSPDSSYGYTF. DNA of the CDR3: TGTGCCAGCAGTCCGGACAGTTCCTATGGCTACACCTTC.

This chain uses TRBV5-5 with TRBJ2-1; 8 positions match TRBD2. The CDR3 contains 14 residues. V dropped 3 bases and J dropped 7; count of bases not matched to a gene: 6. CDR1 is SGHKS and CDR2 is YYEKEE in the germline V gene (reference sequence). CDR3 protein: CASSSVAGRNEQFF. The CDR3 DNA is TGTGCCAGCAGCTCCGTAGCGGGGAGGAATGAGCAGTTCTTC.

This clone was found once. This rearrangement joins TRBV29-1 to TRBJ2-5; TRBD1 matches 8 bases. CDR3 length: 11 amino acids. Per the germline V gene, CDR1 is SQVTM and CDR2 is ANQGSEA. Trimming cost V 7 bases and J 6 bases; bases outside gene matches: 4. DNA of the CDR3: TGCAGCGGCGGACAGGGTCAGACCCAGTACTTC. This codes for CSGGQGQTQYF.

The chain recombines TRBV27 with TRBJ1-6, with D possibly TRBD1 on 5 matching bases. V was trimmed by 4 bases and J by 10 bases, leaving 11 bases between them. The germline gives CDR1 MNHEY, CDR2 SMNVEV (reference sequence). The length of the CDR3 is 13 residues. DNA for the CDR3: TGTGCCAGCAGTTCGGCAGGGAACTCACCCCTCCACTTT. Protein: CASSSAGNSPLHF.

The V call is TRBV29-1, the J call TRBJ2-5; 8 bases line up with TRBD2. V lost 7 bases and J lost 4; bases outside the gene matches: 26. This CDR3 is 19 amino acids long. CDR1 SQVTM and CDR2 ANQGSEA come from the germline V gene. Here the CDR3 reads CSASTSAGGRPNYLETQYF. The CDR3 nucleotides are TGCAGCGCCTCTACCTCCGCGGGGGGACGACCAAACTACCTAGAGACCCAGTACTTC. Filled out from reference TRBV29-1 and TRBJ2-5, the complete variable domain reads SAVISQKPSRDICQRGTSLTIQCQVDSQVTMMFWYRQQPGQSLTLIATANQGSEATYESGFVIDKFPISRPNLTFSTLTVSNMSPEDSSIYLCSASTSAGGRPNYLETQYFGPGTRLLVL.